Listed below are T cell receptor beta chains from one sample, sequenced in a study of T cell responses to AZD1222 COVID-19 vaccine. Profiling relied on immunoSEQ multiplex PCR, and the TCRdb table lists in-frame clones only, not all of them. Here the sample spans under 200,000 clones, 94% being singletons. Sequenced material: peripheral blood, taken on day 0 of AZD1222 vaccination. The source of these receptors is an adult in good health. The CDR3 runs from the conserved cysteine through the conserved F or W. Each record gives: D gene, J gene, CDR3 length, V gene, CDR3 protein, CDR3 DNA. A D gene is named only where the DNA matches it firmly.

- TRBJ2-1 17 TRBV19 CASSPRGADSSYNEQFF TGTGCCAGTAGTCCCCGGGGGGCGGACAGCTCCTACAATGAGCAGTTCTTC
TRBD1 TRBJ1-1 15 TRBV7-9 CASSLSSAGGTEAFF TGTGCCAGCAGCTTATCGTCGGCAGGGGGCACTGAAGCTTTCTTT
- TRBJ2-5 12 TRBV18 CASSPQGKTQYF TGTGCCAGCTCACCGCAGGGGAAGACCCAGTACTTC
TRBD2 TRBJ2-3 18 TRBV11-3 CASSLVPTSEEEADTQYF TGTGCCAGCAGCTTAGTCCCAACTAGCGAGGAGGAGGCAGATACGCAGTATTTT
- TRBJ1-2 14 TRBV3-1/TRBV3-2 CASSLDGTVDGYTF TGTGCCAGCAGCCTCGACGGGACCGTTGATGGCTACACCTTC
TRBD1 TRBJ1-2 14 TRBV6-5 CASKGTGMNYGYTF TGTGCCAGCAAGGGGACAGGGATGAACTATGGCTACACCTTC
- TRBJ2-7 13 TRBV28 CASSPHVSYEQYF TGTGCCAGCAGTCCCCACGTCTCCTACGAGCAGTACTTC
- TRBJ1-1 16 TRBV5-5 CASSPQGIGMNTEAFF TGTGCCAGCAGCCCCCAGGGAATCGGCATGAACACTGAAGCTTTCTTT
- TRBJ1-2 9 TRBV7-9 CASSPAETF TGTGCCAGCAGCCCCGCAGAGACCTTC
- TRBJ2-7 12 TRBV2 CASSWASYEQYF TGTGCCAGCAGTTGGGCCTCCTACGAGCAGTACTTC
- TRBJ2-7 15 TRBV7-2 CASSLQGTATYEQYF TGTGCCAGCAGCTTACAGGGAACGGCTACCTACGAGCAGTACTTC
TRBD2 TRBJ2-7 15 TRBV28 CASSFRASGRGEQYF TGTGCCAGCAGTTTTAGGGCTAGCGGGAGAGGCGAGCAGTACTTC
- TRBJ2-1 17 TRBV5-4 CASSLGRGLAANNEQFF TGTGCCAGCAGCTTGGGGAGGGGGCTAGCCGCAAACAATGAGCAGTTCTTC
TRBD2 TRBJ2-1 14 TRBV19 CASKGSREINEQFF TGTGCCAGTAAGGGGTCGCGGGAGATCAATGAGCAGTTCTTC
TRBD2 TRBJ2-7 15 TRBV9 CASSVVPSGSYEQYF TGTGCCAGCAGCGTAGTGCCTAGCGGGAGCTACGAGCAGTACTTC
- TRBJ2-1 16 TRBV27 CASSARGPSSYNEQFF TGTGCCAGCAGCGCCCGCGGACCCAGCTCCTACAATGAGCAGTTCTTC
- TRBJ1-2 12 TRBV7-6 CASSSLGDGYTF TGTGCCAGCAGCTCCCTGGGGGATGGCTACACCTTC
TRBD1 TRBJ1-1 13 TRBV6-5 CASRITGATEAFF TGTGCCAGCAGGATCACAGGGGCCACTGAAGCTTTCTTT
- TRBJ1-2 13 TRBV7-9 CASSARVFYGYTF TGTGCCAGCAGCGCGAGAGTTTTCTATGGCTACACCTTC
- TRBJ2-1 15 TRBV7-9 CASSRERGSYNEQFF TGTGCCAGCAGCCGGGAGCGTGGCTCCTACAATGAGCAGTTCTTC